A single sample gave rise to the 29 T cell receptor beta chains below, sequenced in a study of beta chain features in type 1 diabetes. Investigators reverse transcribed all isolated RNA, so they sequenced expressed TCRB transcripts. Method: immunoSEQ multiplex PCR; TCRdb's copy keeps in-frame clones and lacks some. This sample has 810,000 or so clones, with about 17% found just once. Sequenced sample: naive CD4+ T cells from blood. The receptors originated from a woman aged 18-29 years in good health.

This clone showed up just a few times. J is TRBJ2-2 and V is TRBV21-1; no DNA check was done on the table's D call, TRBD1. TRBV21-1 is noted as a pseudogene. This CDR3 spans 17 amino acids. The chain's CDR3 is CASGKQGLVRNTGELFF. The CDR3 DNA follows: TGTGCCAGCGGCAAACAGGGTTTGGTCAGAAACACCGGGGAGCTGTTTTTT.

In this sample, this clone turned up a few times. V and J are TRBV7-8 and TRBJ2-7; 8 bases agree with TRBD1. The V segment lost 2 bases and the J segment 3 bases; nucleotides outside the gene matches: 6. Germline V gene sequence: CDR1 SGHVS, CDR2 FQNEAQ. The CDR3 loop spans 15 amino acids. The chain's CDR3 is CASSLLGTGRYEQYF. The CDR3 nucleotides read TGTGCCAGCAGCTTACTTGGGACAGGCCGCTACGAGCAGTACTTC.

This clone was recorded a few times. The V call is TRBV6-5, the J call TRBJ1-1, with D unresolved. Germline assignment: CDR1 MNHEY and CDR2 SVGAGI. There are 15 residues in the CDR3. With 0 bases removed from V and 1 base from J, the gap between germline ends came to 9 bases. The CDR3 DNA reads TGTGCCAGCAGTTACTCGCGAATCGGGAACACTGAAGCTTTCTTT. This gives the protein CASSYSRIGNTEAFF.

In this sample, this clone turned up a few times. The gene calls are TRBV27 and TRBJ1-5; D uncertain. The CDR3 runs to 13 residues. Germline CDR1 and CDR2: MNHEY and SMNVEV (reference sequence). Trimming took off 3 bases at V and 3 bases at J, with 6 bases between the two ends. Written as DNA, the CDR3 is TGTGCCAGCAGTTTTCTGGCCAATCAGCCCCAGCATTTT. It codes for CASSFLANQPQHF.

This chain joins TRBV4-1 and TRBJ2-1; D perhaps matches TRBD2 (6 bases). The CDR3 length is 15 residues. V was pared by 1 base and J by 10 bases, with 17 bases between. Germline values: CDR1 MGHRA, CDR2 YSYEKL. The CDR3 bases are TGCGCCAGCAGCCAAGCCGGACTATCCTCGGGAGAGCAGTTCTTC. Encoded protein: CASSQAGLSSGEQFF.

V is TRBV6-6 and J is TRBJ1-2; TRBD1 is a possible D gene (6 bases). Trimming removed 10 bases from V and 4 bases from J, with 16 bases in between. Per the germline V gene, CDR1 is MNHNY and CDR2 is SVGAGI (reference sequence). The CDR3 runs 13 residues. The CDR3 sequence is CATGRDMGYGYTF. The CDR3 coding sequence is TGTGCCACCGGCCGGGACATGGGCTATGGCTACACCTTC.

This clone was counted between two and nine times. V is TRBV18 and J is TRBJ2-7; D is ambiguous. The CDR3 runs 12 residues. V shed 4 bases and J shed 4 bases, with 8 bases lying between them. Germline assignment: CDR1 KGHSH and CDR2 LQKENI. The CDR3 reads CASSHGEYEQYF. CDR3 coding DNA: TGTGCCAGCTCACATGGGGAATACGAGCAGTACTTC. Together with reference TRBV18 and TRBJ2-7, the CDR3 gives the full variable domain: NAGVMQNPRHLVRRRGQEARLRCSPMKGHSHVYWYRQLPEEGLKFMVYLQKENIIDESGMPKERFSAEFPKEGPSILRIQQVVRGDSAAYFCASSHGEYEQYFGPGTRLTVT.

The chain carries TRBV9 and TRBJ2-2; 10 bases match TRBD2. The CDR3 totals 15 residues. V lost 0 bases and J lost 5; bases outside the gene matches: 1. The germline V gene has CDR1 SGDLS and CDR2 YYNGEE. The CDR3 nucleotides are TGTGCCAGCAGCGTAGCGACTAGCGGGACCGGGGAGCTGTTTTTT. Translated: CASSVATSGTGELFF.

This clone was observed a handful of times. J is TRBJ1-3 and V is TRBV18; D perhaps matches TRBD1 (5 bases). V lost 5 bases to trimming and J lost 2 bases, with 19 bases between them. Germline values: CDR1 KGHSH, CDR2 LQKENI. This CDR3 contains 17 residues. The DNA for the CDR3 is TGTGCCAGCTCAACCCTCGCGGGACGGACGGCTGGAAACACCATATATTTT. Translated, it gives CASSTLAGRTAGNTIYF.

This clone was detected only a few times. The chain is built from TRBV5-1 and TRBJ2-2; D possibly corresponds to TRBD2 (5 bases). Trimming took off 0 bases at V and 4 bases at J, with 13 bases between the two ends. From germline, CDR1 is SGHRS and CDR2 YFSETQ. The CDR3 loop spans 16 amino acids. The CDR3 sequence is CASSLAGQAGTGELFF. The CDR3 nucleotides are TGCGCCAGCAGCTTGGCCGGGCAGGCGGGCACCGGGGAGCTGTTTTTT.

This clone was found a few times. The chain couples TRBV7-9 to TRBJ1-1; 7 bases fit TRBD1. Looked up from germline, CDR1 is SEHNR and CDR2 is FQNEAQ (reference sequence). This CDR3 spans 16 amino acids. The trim removed 5 bases at V and 0 bases at J, leaving 9 bases unmatched. The CDR3 sequence: CASSQDRELMNTEAFF. In DNA form, the CDR3 reads TGTGCCAGCAGCCAAGACAGGGAACTTATGAACACTGAAGCTTTCTTT. Using reference TRBV7-9 and TRBJ1-1 for the parts outside the CDR3, the full variable domain is DTGVSQNPRHKITKRGQNVTFRCDPISEHNRLYWYRQTLGQGPEFLTYFQNEAQLEKSRLLSDRFSAERPKGSFSTLEIQRTEQGDSAMYLCASSQDRELMNTEAFFGQGTRLTVV.

The chain joins TRBV7-6 to TRBJ2-3; D unresolved. V was shortened by 1 base and J by 3 bases, with 8 bases between the two germline ends. Per the germline V gene, CDR1 is SGHVS and CDR2 is FNYEAQ. CDR3 length: 14 residues. CDR3 in amino acids: CASSLGPRTDTQYF. DNA for the CDR3: TGTGCCAGCAGCTTAGGCCCGAGGACAGATACGCAGTATTTT. Full variable domain (outside the CDR3, taken from reference TRBV7-6 and TRBJ2-3): GAGVSQSPRYKVTKRGQDVALRCDPISGHVSLYWYRQALGQGPEFLTYFNYEAQQDKSGLPNDRFSAERPEGSISTLTIQRTEQRDSAMYRCASSLGPRTDTQYFGPGTRLTVL.

This clone showed up just a few times. The V call is TRBV7-2, the J call TRBJ2-7; 9 bases map to TRBD2. The CDR3 length is 16 residues. Trimming took 5 bases from V and 3 from J; bases not matched to a gene: 11. The germline CDR1 and CDR2 sequences are SGHTA and FQGNSA. CDR3 sequence (DNA): TGTGCCAGCAGCCGGACTAGCGCCCTTGCTTTCTACGAGCAGTACTTC. Amino acids: CASSRTSALAFYEQYF.

The V call is TRBV5-1, the J call TRBJ2-1; TRBD2 agrees at 8 bases. Germline-derived CDR1 and CDR2 are SGHRS and YFSETQ. The ends lost 0 bases at V and 4 bases at J; junction bases unmatched: 6. The CDR3 has 16 residues. This CDR3 reads CASSLGLAGLYNEQFF. The CDR3 bases are TGCGCCAGCAGCTTGGGCCTAGCGGGTCTTTACAATGAGCAGTTCTTC.

This chain links TRBV7-9 with TRBJ2-5; 7 nucleotides agree with TRBD2. The CDR3 length is 14 residues. The J segment lost 5 bases and the V segment lost 2 bases, leaving 5 bases of the junction unmatched. CDR1 and CDR2 from the germline V gene are SEHNR and FQNEAQ (reference sequence). The CDR3 here is CASSLPGAGETQYF. The CDR3 region has the DNA TGTGCCAGCAGCTTACCGGGAGCGGGGGAGACCCAGTACTTC.

The chain couples TRBV7-8 to TRBJ2-2, with D perhaps given as TRBD1 or TRBD2 (5 bases each). Deletions cut 1 base from V and 6 bases from J, with 12 bases between. The CDR3 totals 15 residues. Germline CDR1 and CDR2: SGHVS and FQNEAQ. CDR3 sequence reads: CASSLGRGPPGELFF. CDR3 sequence (DNA): TGTGCCAGCAGCTTAGGACGGGGACCCCCCGGGGAGCTGTTTTTT.

The chain recombines TRBV28 with TRBJ2-4, with D maybe TRBD1 (6 bases). The V end was cut by 5 bases, the J end by 15 bases, with 14 bases between. Germline-derived CDR1 and CDR2 are MDHEN and SYDVKM. The CDR3 is made up of 11 amino acids. The CDR3 is CASSLQGVRYF. The CDR3 bases are TGTGCCAGCAGTCTACAGGGCGTTCGGTACTTC.

A remark on this clone: At one end, the junction sequence differs from germline, possibly due to a read error. The chain couples TRBV18 to TRBJ2-1; a weak D match, TRBD1 (6 bases). The CDR3 sequence is 15 residues long. Germline CDR1 reads KGHSH; CDR2 reads LQKENI. The DNA for the CDR3 is TGTGCCAGCTCACCCTCCGGGACAACCTACAATGAGCAGCTCTTC. Protein product: CASSPSGTTYNEQLF.

This clone has a handful of counts. This chain links TRBV6-5 with TRBJ2-1, with a possible D match to TRBD2 (5 bases). V was shortened by 1 base and J by 5 bases, with 12 bases between the two germline ends. The CDR3 is 15 amino acids. Germline loops: CDR1 MNHEY, CDR2 SVGAGI. DNA of the CDR3: TGTGCCAGCAGTTACTTGCCAGGAGGTAACAATGAGCAGTTCTTC. Translating gives CASSYLPGGNNEQFF.

The chain uses TRBV29-1 and TRBJ2-5; D possibly corresponds to TRBD1 (5 bases). Trimming pared 1 base from V and 2 bases from J, leaving 8 bases between. The germline V gene has CDR1 SQVTM and CDR2 ANQGSEA. CDR3 length: 13 residues. The CDR3 DNA reads as TGCAGCGTTGAAGGACAGAAACAAGAGACCCAGTACTTC. This gives the protein CSVEGQKQETQYF.

This clone was seen only a few times. V and J are TRBV29-1 and TRBJ1-4; TRBD1 matches 10 bases. CDR1 SQVTM and CDR2 ANQGSEA come from the germline V gene. This CDR3 is 14 amino acids long. Unmatched junction bases numbered 6, after V lost 7 bases and J lost 4 bases. The CDR3 sequence is CSGGTGAGNEKLFF. The CDR3 region has the DNA TGCAGCGGAGGGACAGGGGCCGGTAATGAAAAACTGTTTTTT.

This clone came up a few times. The chain combines TRBV10-3 with TRBJ2-7; the D gene is possibly TRBD1 (5 bases). V dropped 9 bases and J dropped 7 bases, with 16 bases sitting between them. The CDR3 has 12 amino acids. CDR1 and CDR2 (germline): ENHRY, SYGVKD. CDR3 region: CAIKRQSEEQYF. The CDR3, as DNA: TGTGCCATAAAGCGACAGTCAGAGGAGCAGTACTTC.

In DNA, the CDR3 is TGTGCCAGCAGCTTCGCCGGGACTAGCGGGATCCATGAGCAGTTCTTC. Translated, it gives CASSFAGTSGIHEQFF. The chain links TRBV7-2 to TRBJ2-1; 13 positions agree with TRBD2. Per the germline V gene, CDR1 is SGHTA and CDR2 is FQGNSA. This CDR3 spans 16 amino acids. V lost 3 bases and J lost 8; bases outside the gene matches: 7.

This rearrangement joins TRBV28 to TRBJ1-4, with 8 bases identical to TRBD1. Germline CDR1 is MDHEN and CDR2 is SYDVKM. There are 16 residues in the CDR3. Trimming at V came to 3 bases and at J to 6 bases, leaving 9 bases not matched to a gene. The CDR3 region is CASSFLGRGPDEKLFF. CDR3 nucleotide sequence: TGTGCCAGCAGTTTCCTAGGCAGGGGGCCTGATGAAAAACTGTTTTTT.

This chain links TRBV5-1 with TRBJ2-5; 9 nucleotides align to TRBD1. Germline V CDR1 and CDR2: SGHRS, YFSETQ. The CDR3 consists of 15 residues. V was clipped by 4 bases and J by 4 bases; unmatched bases: 8. For the CDR3, the DNA is TGCGCCAGCAGCGGAGGACAGGGGTGGCGAGAGACCCAGTACTTC. Its translation: CASSGGQGWRETQYF.

The CDR3 nucleotides read TGTGCCAGCAGTGAACAGGCTTTAGGTGGCTACACCTTC. Translation gives CASSEQALGGYTF. The chain couples TRBV6-1 to TRBJ1-2, with unresolved D. The CDR3 runs 13 residues. The V and J ends lost 2 bases and 7 bases respectively, with 11 bases between them. Germline-derived CDR1 and CDR2 are MNHNS and SASEGT.

This chain connects TRBV5-8 to TRBJ2-5; D uncertain. The CDR3 is made up of 10 amino acids. Germline loops: CDR1 SGHTS, CDR2 YDEGEE. With 4 bases removed from V and 9 bases from J, the gap between germline ends came to 7 bases. This chain's CDR3 is CASSLGPQYF. The CDR3 DNA reads as TGTGCCAGCAGCCTGGGCCCCCAGTACTTC.

The V call is TRBV27, the J call TRBJ2-7, with D unresolved. V shed 5 bases and J shed 0 bases, with 29 bases lying between them. The CDR3 runs 20 residues. CDR1 is MNHEY and CDR2 is SMNVEV in the germline V gene (reference sequence). The CDR3 nucleotides read TGTGCCAGCAGTCCTACTCAAGTTTCCCCTGCGGTCCAGAGCTCCTACGAGCAGTACTTC. Translated, it gives CASSPTQVSPAVQSSYEQYF.

For this clone: The sample carries other DNA sequences with the same CDR3. The V call is TRBV5-1, the J call TRBJ2-7; D remains unclear. Germline V gives CDR1 SGHRS, CDR2 YFSETQ. CDR3 length equals 14 residues. V lost 0 bases, J lost 2 bases, and 9 bases lay in between. CDR3 amino acids: CASSLGGRAYEQYF. The CDR3 bases are TGCGCCAGCAGCTTGGGGGGTAGAGCCTACGAGCAGTACTTC. Full variable domain (remainder filled in from reference TRBV5-1 and TRBJ2-7): KAGVTQTPRYLIKTRGQQVTLSCSPISGHRSVSWYQQTPGQGLQFLFEYFSETQRNKGNFPGRFSGRQFSNSRSEMNVSTLELGDSALYLCASSLGGRAYEQYFGPGTRLTVT.